A selection of T cell receptor beta chains follows, all from one sample in a study of blood T cell repertoires in COVID-19. The protocol was immunoSEQ multiplex PCR, while the TCRdb copy is restricted to in-frame clones and leaves out a portion. The table has about 120,000 clones, about 80% seen once. The sequencing input was peripheral blood. Receptors originate from a man between 65 and 85 years old with active or convalescent COVID-19. The conserved cysteine and the conserved F or W are not part of the CDR3 here. D genes are given only for firm matches.

j_call v_call d_call cdr3_aa
TRBJ1-1 TRBV4-1 NA ASSPSPTVLNTEAF
TRBJ1-3 TRBV9 TRBD1 ASSATGTGNTIY
TRBJ2-1 TRBV5-1 TRBD1 ASSVGTGGNYNEQF
TRBJ2-1 TRBV9 NA ASSVEERSNNEQF
TRBJ1-2 TRBV9 NA ASRQGDGYT
TRBJ2-5 TRBV7-2 TRBD2 ASSSLGLAVETQY
TRBJ2-1 TRBV18 NA ASSPPRGTDYRDEQF
TRBJ1-5 TRBV2 NA ASRGGRFSNQPQH
TRBJ2-2 TRBV29-1 NA SSSEGNTGELF
TRBJ2-7 TRBV5-4 NA ASSPSGTGTYEQY
TRBJ1-2 TRBV6-5 TRBD1 ASRGDRWYGYT
TRBJ2-1 TRBV7-7 NA ASSLDRTDNEQF
TRBJ1-2 TRBV2 NA ASSEQKAYGYT
TRBJ1-2 TRBV3-1/TRBV3-2 TRBD1 ASSPDRYSRGYT
TRBJ2-3 TRBV2 NA ARANWVGQGTDTQY
TRBJ1-3 TRBV2 NA ASSEVGGRSGNTIY
TRBJ1-2 TRBV19 TRBD1 ASSHRDRASYYGYT
TRBJ2-5 TRBV30 TRBD1 AWSPPPGTGGWETQY
TRBJ2-3 TRBV28 TRBD2 ASSLAGGSTDTQY
TRBJ1-3 TRBV6-1 NA ASSQATGNTIY
TRBJ2-3 TRBV7-2 TRBD2 ASCNGGAGARDTQY
TRBJ2-3 TRBV27 TRBD2 ASSAPGLAATQY
TRBJ2-2 TRBV19 NA ASSIYFNTGELF
TRBJ1-2 TRBV19 TRBD1 ASRQTGGRYGYT
TRBJ1-2 TRBV20-1 NA SASSRGGGGYT
TRBJ1-5 TRBV5-1 NA ASSLGGSPGQPQH
TRBJ2-5 TRBV6-5 TRBD2 ASTLTSGGGTQY
TRBJ2-2 TRBV27 TRBD2 ASSFGTRAGELF
TRBJ2-3 TRBV4-3 TRBD1 ASSQSVSQGSTDTQY
TRBJ1-1 TRBV4-2 NA ASSRRGRVAEAF
TRBJ2-7 TRBV2 NA ASIFGGRSEQY
TRBJ1-1 TRBV5-1 TRBD1 ASSDRGVTEAF
TRBJ2-3 TRBV5-1 TRBD1 ASSRDRGGTDTQY
TRBJ2-5 TRBV7-9 NA ASSPHQGRLGWETQY
TRBJ2-1 TRBV12-5 TRBD2 ASAPSGGASYNEQF
TRBJ1-2 TRBV19 NA ASSIEKGPYGYT
TRBJ2-2 TRBV19 NA ASSILAGELF